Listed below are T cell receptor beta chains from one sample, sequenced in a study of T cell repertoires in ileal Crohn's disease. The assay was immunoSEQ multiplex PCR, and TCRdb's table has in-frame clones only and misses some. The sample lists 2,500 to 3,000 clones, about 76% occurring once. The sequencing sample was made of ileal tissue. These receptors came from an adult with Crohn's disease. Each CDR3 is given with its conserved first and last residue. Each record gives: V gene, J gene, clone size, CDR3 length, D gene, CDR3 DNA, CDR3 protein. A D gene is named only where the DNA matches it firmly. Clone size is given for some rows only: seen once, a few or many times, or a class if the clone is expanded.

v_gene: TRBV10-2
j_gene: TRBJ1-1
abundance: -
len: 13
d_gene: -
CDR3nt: TGCGCCAGCTGGAGTGACGGGAACACTGAAGCTTTCTTT
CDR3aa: CASWSDGNTEAFF

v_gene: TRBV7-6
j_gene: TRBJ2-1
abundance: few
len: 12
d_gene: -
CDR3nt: TGTGCCAGCAGCTCACCAGGGAGGAGGCAGTTCTTC
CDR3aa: CASSSPGRRQFF

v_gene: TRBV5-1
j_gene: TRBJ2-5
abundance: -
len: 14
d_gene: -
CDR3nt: TGCGCCAGCACCTGGCAAGGAGACCAAGAGACCCAGTACTTC
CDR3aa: CASTWQGDQETQYF

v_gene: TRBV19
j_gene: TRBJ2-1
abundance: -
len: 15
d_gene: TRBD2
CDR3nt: TGTGCCAGTAGTATAATGGCAGCGGGAGGACCGGAGCAGTTCTTC
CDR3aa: CASSIMAAGGPEQFF

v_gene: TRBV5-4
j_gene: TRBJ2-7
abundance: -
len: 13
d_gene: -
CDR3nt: TGTGCCAGCAGCTTGTCTAAGGGGTACGAGCAGTACTTC
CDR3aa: CASSLSKGYEQYF

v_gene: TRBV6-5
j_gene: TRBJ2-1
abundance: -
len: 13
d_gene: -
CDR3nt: TGTGCCAGCAGTTACTCGCCCTACAATGAGCAGTTCTTC
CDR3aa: CASSYSPYNEQFF

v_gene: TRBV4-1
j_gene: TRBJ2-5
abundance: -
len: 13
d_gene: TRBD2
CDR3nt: TGCGCCAGCAGTGCGACTAGCCGAGAGACCCAGTACTTC
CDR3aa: CASSATSRETQYF

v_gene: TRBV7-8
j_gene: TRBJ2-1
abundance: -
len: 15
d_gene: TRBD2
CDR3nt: TGTGCCAGCAGCTTACTAGCGGGGGCCCTCAATGAGCAGTTCTTC
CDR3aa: CASSLLAGALNEQFF

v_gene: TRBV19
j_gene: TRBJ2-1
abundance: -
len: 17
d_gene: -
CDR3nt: TGTGCCAGTAGTAAATCCAATAGCGCCAGCTCCTACAATGAGCAGTTCTTC
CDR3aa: CASSKSNSASSYNEQFF

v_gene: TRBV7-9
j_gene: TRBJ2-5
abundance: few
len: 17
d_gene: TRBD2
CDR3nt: TGTGCCAGCAGCTTAGGGGGAGCCCAGCGGGGGTCAGAGACCCAGTACTTC
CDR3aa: CASSLGGAQRGSETQYF

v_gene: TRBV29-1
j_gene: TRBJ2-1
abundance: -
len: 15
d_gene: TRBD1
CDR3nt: TGCAGCGTTGACCCCGGACAGGGATCATACAATGAGCAGTTCTTC
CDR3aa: CSVDPGQGSYNEQFF

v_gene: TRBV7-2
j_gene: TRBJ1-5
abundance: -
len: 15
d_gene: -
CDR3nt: TGTGCCAGCAGCCCAAGGGCAGCGATGAATCAGCCCCAGCATTTT
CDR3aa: CASSPRAAMNQPQHF

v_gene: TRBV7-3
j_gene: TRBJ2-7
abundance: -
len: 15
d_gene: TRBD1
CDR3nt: TGTGCCAGCAGCTTAACTGCGGAGACAGGGGTCCGGCAGTACTTC
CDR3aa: CASSLTAETGVRQYF

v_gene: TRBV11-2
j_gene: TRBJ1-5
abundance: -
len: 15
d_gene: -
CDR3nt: TGTGCCAGCAGCTCCGGAACCGGGACACATCAGCCCCAGCATTTT
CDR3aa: CASSSGTGTHQPQHF

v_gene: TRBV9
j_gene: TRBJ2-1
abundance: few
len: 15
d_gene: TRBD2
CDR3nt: TGTGCCAGCAGCGTAGTCGGCGGGGGGGCTGGTGAGCAGTTCTTC
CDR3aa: CASSVVGGGAGEQFF

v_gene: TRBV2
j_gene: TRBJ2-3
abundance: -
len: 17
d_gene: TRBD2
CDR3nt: TGTGCCAGCAGTGATTCACGAGCGGGGGCCCACCAAGATACGCAGTATTTT
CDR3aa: CASSDSRAGAHQDTQYF

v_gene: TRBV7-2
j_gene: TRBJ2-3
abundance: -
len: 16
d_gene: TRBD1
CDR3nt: TGTGCCAGCAGTAAGATACAGGGGACGCGGACAGATACGCAGTATTTT
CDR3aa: CASSKIQGTRTDTQYF

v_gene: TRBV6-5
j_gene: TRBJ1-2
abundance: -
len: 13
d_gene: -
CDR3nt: TGTGCCAGCAACTCTGGGGGTCTCCCGGGCTACACCTTC
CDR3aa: CASNSGGLPGYTF

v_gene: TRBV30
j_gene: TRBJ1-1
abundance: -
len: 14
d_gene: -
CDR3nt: TGTGCCTGGAACCGGGTCCAGGGCAGCCAGGGGGCTTTCTTT
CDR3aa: CAWNRVQGSQGAFF

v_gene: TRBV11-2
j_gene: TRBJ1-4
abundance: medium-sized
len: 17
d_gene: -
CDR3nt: TGTGCCAGCAGCTTAGAGTTAAAGGGGAGGTCTAATGAAAAACTGTTTTTT
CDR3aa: CASSLELKGRSNEKLFF

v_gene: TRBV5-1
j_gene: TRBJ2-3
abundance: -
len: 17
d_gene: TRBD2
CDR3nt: TGCGCCAGCAGCCCGAGGACTAGCGGGGGGGCCAAGGATACGCAGTATTTT
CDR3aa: CASSPRTSGGAKDTQYF

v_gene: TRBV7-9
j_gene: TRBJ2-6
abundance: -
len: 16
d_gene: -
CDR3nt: TGTGCCAGCAGCTTAGGTGATGGCTCTGGGGCCAACGTCCTGACTTTC
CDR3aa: CASSLGDGSGANVLTF

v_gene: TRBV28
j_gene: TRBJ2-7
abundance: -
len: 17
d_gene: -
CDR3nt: TGTGCCAGCAGCCAAAATGTCAGGGGCCGGGCCTCCTACGAGCAGTACTTC
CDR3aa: CASSQNVRGRASYEQYF

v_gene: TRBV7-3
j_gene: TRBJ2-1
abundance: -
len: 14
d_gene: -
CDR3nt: TGTGCCAGCAGCTTAACGGCTAACCACAATGAGCAGTTCTTC
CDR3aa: CASSLTANHNEQFF

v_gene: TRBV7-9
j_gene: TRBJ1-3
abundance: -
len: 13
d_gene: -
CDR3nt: TGTGCCAGCAGCCCCCGATCTGGAAACACCATATATTTT
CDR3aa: CASSPRSGNTIYF

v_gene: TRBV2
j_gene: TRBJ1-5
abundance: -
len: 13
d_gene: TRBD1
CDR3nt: TGTGCCATCAAGGACAGGGATGGCCAGCCCCAGCATTTT
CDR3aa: CAIKDRDGQPQHF

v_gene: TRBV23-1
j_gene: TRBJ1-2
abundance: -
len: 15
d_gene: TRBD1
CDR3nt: TGCGCCAGCAGTGGACGGACAGGGGGGGACTATGGCTACACCTTC
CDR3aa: CASSGRTGGDYGYTF

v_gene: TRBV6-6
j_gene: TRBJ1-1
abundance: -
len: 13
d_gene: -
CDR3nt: TGTGCCAGCAGTTGGTGGATGAACACTGAAGCTTTCTTT
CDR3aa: CASSWWMNTEAFF

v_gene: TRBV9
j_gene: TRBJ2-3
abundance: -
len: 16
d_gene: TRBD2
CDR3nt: TGTGCCAGCAGCCTCACTAGCGGCCGAAGCACAGATACGCAGTATTTT
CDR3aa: CASSLTSGRSTDTQYF

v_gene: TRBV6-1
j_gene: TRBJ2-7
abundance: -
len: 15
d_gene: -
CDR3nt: TGTGCCACAAAGGAAACAGGGAGTGGGGTTTACGAGCAGTACTTC
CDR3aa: CATKETGSGVYEQYF

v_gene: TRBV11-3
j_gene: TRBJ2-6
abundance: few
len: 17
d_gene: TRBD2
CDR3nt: TGTGCCAGCAGCTTACTAGCGGGGGAGTCTGGGGCCAACGTCCTGACTTTC
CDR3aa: CASSLLAGESGANVLTF

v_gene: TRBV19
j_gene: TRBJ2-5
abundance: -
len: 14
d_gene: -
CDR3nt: TGTGCCAGTAGTCCGGGAACGTCCCAAGAGACCCAGTACTTC
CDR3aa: CASSPGTSQETQYF

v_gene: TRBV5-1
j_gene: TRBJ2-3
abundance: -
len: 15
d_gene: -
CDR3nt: TGCGCCAGCAGCTTGTTACACAGGGGCACAGATACGCAGTATTTT
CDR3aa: CASSLLHRGTDTQYF

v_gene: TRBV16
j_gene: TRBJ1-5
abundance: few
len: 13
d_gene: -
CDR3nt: TGTGCCAGCAGCCCCGGGCGGTTTCAGCCCCAGCATTTT
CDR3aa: CASSPGRFQPQHF

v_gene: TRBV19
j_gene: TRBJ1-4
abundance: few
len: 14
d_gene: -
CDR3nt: TGTGCCAGTAGTATAACAGGACGAAATGAAAAACTGTTTTTT
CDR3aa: CASSITGRNEKLFF

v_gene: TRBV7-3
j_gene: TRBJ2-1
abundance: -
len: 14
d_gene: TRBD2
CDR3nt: TGTGCCAGCAGTTCGGGACTACCCTACAATGAGCAGTTCTTC
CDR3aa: CASSSGLPYNEQFF

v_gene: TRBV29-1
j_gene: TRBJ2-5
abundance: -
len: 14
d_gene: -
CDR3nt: TGCAGCGTTGAATTGGTGAACACGCGGGAGACCCAGTACTTC
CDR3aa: CSVELVNTRETQYF

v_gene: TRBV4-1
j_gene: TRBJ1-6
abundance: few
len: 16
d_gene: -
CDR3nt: TGCGCCAGCAGCCAAGAGGGGCCAGGGTTCAATTCACCCCTCCACTTT
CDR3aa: CASSQEGPGFNSPLHF

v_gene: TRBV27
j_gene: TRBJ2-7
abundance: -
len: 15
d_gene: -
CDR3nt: TGTGCCAGCAAGATAGGCGGTGGCAAAACCTACGAGCAGTACTTC
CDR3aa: CASKIGGGKTYEQYF

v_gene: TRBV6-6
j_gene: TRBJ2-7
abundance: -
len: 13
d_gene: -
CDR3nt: TGTGCCAGCAGCCGACGGGGACCCTACGAGCAGTACTTC
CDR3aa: CASSRRGPYEQYF

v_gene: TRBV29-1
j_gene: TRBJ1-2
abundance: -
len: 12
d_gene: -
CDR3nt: TGCAGCGTTGTTCTGGGGAACTATGGCTACACCTTC
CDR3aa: CSVVLGNYGYTF

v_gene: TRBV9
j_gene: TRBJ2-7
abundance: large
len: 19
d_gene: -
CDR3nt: TGTGCCAGCAGCGTAGTTAGAAGACAGGTGCCTTTTAGGAGACACGAGCAGTACTTC
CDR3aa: CASSVVRRQVPFRRHEQYF

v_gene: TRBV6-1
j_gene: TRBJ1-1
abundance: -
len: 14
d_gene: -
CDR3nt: TGTGCCAGCAGAAAAACAGGGCCGGGAACTGAAGCTTTCTTT
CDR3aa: CASRKTGPGTEAFF

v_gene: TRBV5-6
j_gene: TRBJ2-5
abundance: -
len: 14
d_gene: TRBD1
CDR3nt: TGTGCCACCCGCGGACAGGGGGCCGAAGAGACCCAGTACTTC
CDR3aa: CATRGQGAEETQYF

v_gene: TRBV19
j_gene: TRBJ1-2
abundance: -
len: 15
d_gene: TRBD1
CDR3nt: TGTGCCAGTAGCAAACAGGGGAGTGGGCTCTATGGCTACACCTTC
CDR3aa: CASSKQGSGLYGYTF

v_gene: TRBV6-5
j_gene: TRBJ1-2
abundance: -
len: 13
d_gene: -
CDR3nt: TGTGCCAGCAGGCTAGCAGGGGCGTCTGGCTACACCTTC
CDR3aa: CASRLAGASGYTF